This TCR beta chain appears in the sequencing data of a study of blood T cell repertoires in COVID-19. Per the original methods: The assay estimated nucleated cells by amplifying reference gene primers. The table came from immunoSEQ multiplex PCR; TCRdb's copy has only in-frame clones and leaves some out. V and J calls and clone size come straight from that table; D and trimming were deduced from the DNA. The sample has about 75,000 clones; around 89% are singletons. Germline assignment: CDR1 LGHDT and CDR2 YNNKEL (reference sequence). Deletions cut 0 bases from V and 7 bases from J, with 7 bases between. The CDR3 totals 13 residues.

The J gene is TRBJ2-1, the V gene TRBV3-1 (or the pseudogene TRBV3-2); a weak D match, TRBD2 (5 bases). The sample was peripheral blood. This TCR was sampled from a human donor in a cohort sampled during active COVID-19. DNA of the CDR3: TGTGCCAGCAGCCAAGATCGGGGTAATGAGCAGTTCTTC. Protein: CASSQDRGNEQFF.